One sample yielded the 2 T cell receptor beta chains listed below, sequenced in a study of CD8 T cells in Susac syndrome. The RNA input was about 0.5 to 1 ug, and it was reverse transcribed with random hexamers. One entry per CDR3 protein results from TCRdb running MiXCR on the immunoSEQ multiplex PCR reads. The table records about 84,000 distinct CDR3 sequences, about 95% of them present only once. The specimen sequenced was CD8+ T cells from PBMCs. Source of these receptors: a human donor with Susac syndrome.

Here the CDR3 reads CASSEPKGAPYNEQFF. The CDR3 DNA follows: TGTGCCAGCAGTGAACCTAAGGGGGCCCCCTACAATGAGCAGTTCTTC. This sequence joins TRBV25-1 and TRBJ2-1, with 7 bases aligning to TRBD1. Germline values: CDR1 MGHDK, CDR2 SYGVNS. This CDR3 is built from 16 residues. Trimming at V came to 2 bases and at J to 2 bases, leaving 6 bases not matched to a gene.

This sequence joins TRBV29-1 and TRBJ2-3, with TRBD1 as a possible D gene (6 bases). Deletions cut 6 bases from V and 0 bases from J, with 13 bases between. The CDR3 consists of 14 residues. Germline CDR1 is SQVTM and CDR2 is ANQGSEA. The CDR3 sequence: CSVVDRSSTDTQYF. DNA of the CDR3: TGCAGCGTCGTGGACAGATCTAGCACAGATACGCAGTATTTT.